The 20 T cell receptor beta chains listed next were all sequenced from one sample in a study of cytomegalovirus exposure and HLA in healthy donors. PCR amplification relied on 60 Vbeta primers (plus 13 Jbeta primers). This table comes from immunoSEQ multiplex PCR, and its TCRdb copy is limited to in-frame clones, with some not included. Of about 130,000 clones in the sample, around 80% are singletons; the top ten hold around 7%. The sequenced material came from PBMCs. The receptors stem from a middle-aged man in good health and CMV-seropositive.

This chain links TRBV7-9 with TRBJ2-7; TRBD2 matches 7 bases. The germline V gene has CDR1 SEHNR and CDR2 FQNEAQ (reference sequence). There are 14 residues in the CDR3. The V and J ends lost 5 bases and 5 bases, in that order; junction bases with no gene match: 9. The CDR3 loop is CASSRSGVKDEQYF. The CDR3 coding sequence is TGTGCCAGCAGCCGGAGCGGGGTAAAGGACGAGCAGTACTTC.

This sequence joins TRBV28 and TRBJ1-2; D call uncertain. Per germline, CDR1 MDHEN and CDR2 SYDVKM. The CDR3 extends over 14 amino acids. Deletions cut 4 bases from V and 8 bases from J, with 17 bases between. The CDR3, as DNA: TGTGCCAGCAGTTCTCCGAGTGAGGCTAACGGCTACACCTTC. It specifies CASSSPSEANGYTF.

This chain joins TRBV6-1 and TRBJ1-2; the match to TRBD1 covers 8 bases. Germline CDR1 reads MNHNS; CDR2 reads SASEGT. CDR3 length: 11 residues. The junction had 2 bases not matched to a gene; V was cut back by 8 bases and J by 6 bases. In nucleotides, the CDR3 is TGTGCCAGCCGGACAGGGAATGGCTACACCTTC. Protein sequence: CASRTGNGYTF.

The chain recombines TRBV5-1 with TRBJ1-1, with D possibly matching TRBD1 (6 bases). This CDR3 is built from 14 residues. Per the germline V gene, CDR1 is SGHRS and CDR2 is YFSETQ. The V end was cut by 0 bases, the J end by 5 bases, with 11 bases between. CDR3 coding DNA: TGCGCCAGCAGCTTGGTGGGGGGGCGGACTGAAGCTTTCTTT. Its protein product is CASSLVGGRTEAFF.

This chain links TRBV6-4 with TRBJ2-3; the match to TRBD2 covers 10 bases. V shed 0 bases, J shed 4 bases, and the junction held 1 base outside the gene matches. The germline CDR1 and CDR2 sequences are MRHNA and SNTAGT. This CDR3 is built from 15 residues. The CDR3 DNA is TGTGCCAGCAGTGACTCCCTAGCGGGAGCAGATACGCAGTATTTT. As protein: CASSDSLAGADTQYF.

J is TRBJ1-2 and V is TRBV18, with 10 bases identical to TRBD1. Trimming took 0 bases from V and 4 from J; bases not matched to a gene: 5. Germline V lookup: CDR1 KGHSH, CDR2 LQKENI. CDR3 length: 16 residues. This chain's CDR3 is CASSPPETGGAYGYTF. CDR3 in DNA: TGTGCCAGCTCACCACCCGAGACAGGGGGCGCCTATGGCTACACCTTC.

CDR3 residues: CASSEGGATYQETQYF. CDR3 in DNA: TGTGCCAGCAGCGAGGGGGGGGCGACCTACCAAGAGACCCAGTACTTC. This sequence joins TRBV7-7 and TRBJ2-5; the D gene is possibly TRBD2 (7 bases). CDR3 size: 16 residues. V lost 5 bases and J lost 0, with 16 bases in between. Germline CDR1 and CDR2: SSHAT and FNYEAQ (reference sequence).

The chain links TRBV23-1 to TRBJ2-7; D possibly corresponds to TRBD2 (5 bases). TRBV23-1 is recorded as an ORF, its role being uncertain. Between the trimmed V and J ends, which lost 7 bases and 0 bases, there was a span of 22 bases. The CDR3 has 17 amino acids. CDR3 region: CASTSAPRARGSYEQYF. DNA of the CDR3: TGCGCCAGCACCAGCGCCCCGCGCGCCCGGGGCTCCTACGAGCAGTACTTC.

V gene TRBV6-5 combines with J gene TRBJ2-7; 12 positions agree with TRBD2. With 7 bases clipped from V and 1 base from J, the junction kept 5 bases outside the gene matches. The germline V gene has CDR1 MNHEY and CDR2 SVGAGI. CDR3 length equals 15 residues. The CDR3 region has the DNA TGTGCCAGCATAGGGACTAGCGGGTCATCCTACGAGCAGTACTTC. It specifies CASIGTSGSSYEQYF.

Note on this clone: At one end, the junction sequence differs from germline, possibly due to a read error. The V and J genes are TRBV7-9 and TRBJ1-1; 7 bases agree with TRBD1. Germline assignment: CDR1 SEHNR and CDR2 FQNEAQ (reference sequence). This CDR3 region has 13 residues. This CDR3 is CASSLDKGAVAFF. For the CDR3, the DNA is TGTGCTAGCAGCTTAGACAAGGGGGCGGTCGCTTTCTTT.

This sequence joins TRBV27 and TRBJ2-5; 7 nucleotides match TRBD2. The J call is doubtful: the DNA matches TRBJ2-7 better. Germline V lookup: CDR1 MNHEY, CDR2 SMNVEV (reference sequence). CDR3 length: 18 amino acids. CDR3 amino acids: CASSLNLPSGPTSYEQYF. CDR3 in DNA: TGTGCCAGCAGTCTCAACCTTCCTAGCGGCCCTACCTCCTACGAGCAGTACTTC.

The chain carries TRBV5-4 and TRBJ2-2, with 11 nucleotides matching TRBD1. The germline gives CDR1 SGHNT, CDR2 YYREEE (reference sequence). Trimming took 2 bases from V and 5 from J; bases not matched to a gene: 5. The CDR3 has 16 amino acids. CDR3 residues: CASSFGQGAKTGELFF. CDR3 DNA sequence: TGTGCCAGCAGCTTCGGACAGGGGGCAAAAACCGGGGAGCTGTTTTTT.

This clone was recorded only once. The rearrangement links TRBV5-1 to TRBJ2-5, with 8 nucleotides matching TRBD2. Judging by the DNA end, TRBJ2-7 fits better; the J call may be wrong. There are 14 residues in the CDR3. CDR1 and CDR2 from the germline V gene are SGHRS and YFSETQ. The CDR3 region is CASSSLDGRDEQYF. CDR3 DNA: TGCGCCAGCAGCTCACTAGACGGGAGGGACGAGCAGTACTTC.

V is TRBV5-1 and J is TRBJ1-1, with no clear D. Per germline, CDR1 SGHRS and CDR2 YFSETQ. V dropped 0 bases and J dropped 8 bases, with 11 bases sitting between them. The CDR3 is 13 amino acids. CDR3 sequence (DNA): TGCGCCAGCAGCTTGGCCGGGGTAAGAGAAGCTTTCTTT. Encoded protein: CASSLAGVREAFF.

V gene TRBV7-9 combines with J gene TRBJ1-2; possible D gene TRBD1, 6 bases. This CDR3 has 14 residues. Per the germline V gene, CDR1 is SEHNR and CDR2 is FQNEAQ (reference sequence). V was cut by 2 bases and J by 10 bases, with 17 bases left in between. The CDR3 sequence is CASSLHGGLAPYTF. CDR3 sequence (DNA): TGTGCCAGCAGCTTACATGGGGGCCTAGCCCCCTACACCTTC.

The gene calls are TRBV30 and TRBJ2-7, with D maybe TRBD1 (5 bases). Trimming removed 0 bases from V and 2 bases from J, with 11 bases in between. Germline V gives CDR1 GTSNPN, CDR2 SVGIG (reference sequence). CDR3 length: 14 amino acids. The CDR3 DNA reads as TGTGCCTGGAGTGTTCTTCTAGGGGCCTACGAGCAGTACTTC. It encodes CAWSVLLGAYEQYF.

J is TRBJ1-1 and V is TRBV9; 8 bases fit TRBD1. Trimming removed 2 bases from V and 4 bases from J; junction bases left unmatched: 4. There are 14 residues in the CDR3. Germline CDR1 SGDLS, CDR2 YYNGEE. In DNA, the CDR3 is TGTGCCAGCAGCGTCGACAGGGGCGGCACTGAAGCTTTCTTT. Translating it yields CASSVDRGGTEAFF.

The CDR3 region has the DNA TGTGCCATCAGTCTCGACTTAGAATACAATGAGCAGTTCTTC. Translated: CAISLDLEYNEQFF. V gene TRBV10-3 combines with J gene TRBJ2-1; D gene unclear. V lost 5 bases, J lost 4 bases, and 12 bases lay in between. The CDR3 totals 14 residues. The germline V gene has CDR1 ENHRY and CDR2 SYGVKD.

The chain joins TRBV5-1 to TRBJ1-3; 7 bases align to TRBD1. In germline, CDR1 is SGHRS, CDR2 YFSETQ. Trimming removed 1 base from V and 2 bases from J; junction bases left unmatched: 6. The CDR3 has 16 residues. The CDR3 bases are TGCGCCAGCAGCTTGTCGGTAACAGGGGCTGGAAACACCATATATTTT. Its translation: CASSLSVTGAGNTIYF. The whole variable domain, filled in from reference TRBV5-1 and TRBJ1-3, reads KAGVTQTPRYLIKTRGQQVTLSCSPISGHRSVSWYQQTPGQGLQFLFEYFSETQRNKGNFPGRFSGRQFSNSRSEMNVSTLELGDSALYLCASSLSVTGAGNTIYFGEGSWLTVV.

This clone was picked up a small number of times. J is TRBJ2-3 and V is TRBV6-4; tentative D call: TRBD1 (5 bases). Trimming took off 4 bases at V and 0 bases at J, with 11 bases between the two ends. This CDR3 is 15 amino acids long. CDR1 and CDR2 from the germline V gene are MRHNA and SNTAGT. As DNA, the CDR3 is TGTGCCAGCAGTGCGGGCGGACATAGCACAGATACGCAGTATTTT. Its translation is CASSAGGHSTDTQYF.